This TCR beta chain was recovered during a study of T cell responses to AZD1222 COVID-19 vaccine. Study-level findings and limits: Two AZD1222 doses significantly raised spike-specific TCR breadth and depth over controls. Without day 14 samples, only post-peak T cell repertoires were studied.

This CDR3 is 12 amino acids long. Trimming left V 5 bases short and J 11 bases short, with 12 bases between. CDR1 is MDHEN, CDR2 SYDVKM, per germline. Clones were read by immunoSEQ multiplex PCR, and TCRdb kept only the in-frame ones, dropping some. The sample yields around 80,000 clones, over 75% seen once. Only a few counts were recorded for this clone. Its target is unknown. The chain combines TRBV28 with TRBJ1-4; possible D gene TRBD1, 6 bases. This TCR came from an adult who received the AZD1222 COVID-19 vaccine. The material sequenced was peripheral blood, taken 28 days after the second AZD1222 dose. In DNA form, the CDR3 reads TGTGCCAGCAGTGTGAGGACAGTTAAACTGTTTTTT. It yields the protein CASSVRTVKLFF.